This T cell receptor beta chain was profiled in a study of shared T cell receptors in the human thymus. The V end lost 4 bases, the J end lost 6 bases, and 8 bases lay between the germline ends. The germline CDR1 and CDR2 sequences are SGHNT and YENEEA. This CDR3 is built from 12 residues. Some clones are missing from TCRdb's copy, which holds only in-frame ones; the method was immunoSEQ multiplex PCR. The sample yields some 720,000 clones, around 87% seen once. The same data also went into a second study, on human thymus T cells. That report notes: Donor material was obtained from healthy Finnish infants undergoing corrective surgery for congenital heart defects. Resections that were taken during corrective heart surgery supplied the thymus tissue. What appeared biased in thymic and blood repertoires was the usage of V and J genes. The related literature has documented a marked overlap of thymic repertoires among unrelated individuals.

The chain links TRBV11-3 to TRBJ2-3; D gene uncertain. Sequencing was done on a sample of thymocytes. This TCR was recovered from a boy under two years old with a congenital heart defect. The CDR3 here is CASSCESDTQYF. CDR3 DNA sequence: TGTGCCAGCAGCTGCGAGTCGGATACGCAGTATTTT.